This record covers a single T cell receptor beta chain. Using immunoSEQ multiplex PCR, the repertoire was profiled, and TCRdb retains in-frame clones only, with some absent. The table records under 140,000 clones, about 72% of them present only once. This record comes from a study of blood T cell repertoires in COVID-19. Across the whole study: Samples of COVID-19 (acute and convalescent) were obtained from the United States, Italy and Spain.

Germline V gene lookup returns CDR1 MNHEY and CDR2 SVGAGI. The CDR3 length is 14 residues. V lost 4 bases and J lost 6, with 14 bases in between. V gene TRBV6-5 combines with J gene TRBJ2-3, with a tentative D call TRBD2 (5 bases). Sequencing was done on a sample of peripheral blood. This sequence originates from a woman in her sixties with acute or convalescent COVID-19. The DNA for the CDR3 is TGTGCCAGCAGTTCCCCAAGAGGGCGGGATACGCAGTATTTT. Translated, it gives CASSSPRGRDTQYF.